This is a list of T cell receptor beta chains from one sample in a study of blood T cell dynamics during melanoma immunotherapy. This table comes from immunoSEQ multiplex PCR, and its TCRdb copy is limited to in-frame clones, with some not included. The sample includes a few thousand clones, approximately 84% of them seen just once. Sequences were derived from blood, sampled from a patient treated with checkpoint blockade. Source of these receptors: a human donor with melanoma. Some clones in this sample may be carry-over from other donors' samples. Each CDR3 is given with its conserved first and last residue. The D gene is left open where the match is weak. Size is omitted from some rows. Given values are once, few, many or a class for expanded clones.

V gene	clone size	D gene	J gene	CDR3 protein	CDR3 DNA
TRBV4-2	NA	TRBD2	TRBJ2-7	CASSFSGGEQYF	TGTGCCAGCAGCTTTTCGGGGGGGGAGCAGTACTTC
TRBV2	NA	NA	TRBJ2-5	CASTLRGLGETQYF	TGTGCCAGCACCCTCAGGGGTTTGGGGGAGACCCAGTACTTC
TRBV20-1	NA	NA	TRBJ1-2	CSALRYGYTF	TGCAGTGCACTTCGGTATGGCTACACCTTC
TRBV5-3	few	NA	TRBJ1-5	CASSLAGDQPQHF	TGTGCCAGCAGCTTGGCAGGGGATCAGCCCCAGCATTTT
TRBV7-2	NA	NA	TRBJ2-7	CASSPERTSYEQYF	TGTGCCAGCAGCCCAGAGCGGACCTCCTACGAGCAGTACTTC
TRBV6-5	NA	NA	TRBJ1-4	CASRKTGATNEKLFF	TGTGCCAGCAGAAAGACGGGGGCAACTAATGAAAAACTGTTTTTT
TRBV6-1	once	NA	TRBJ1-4	CASSGGHSSEKLFF	TGTGCCAGCAGTGGGGGACATAGTAGTGAAAAACTGTTTTTT
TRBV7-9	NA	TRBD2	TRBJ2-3	CASSGRDLGLATTQYF	TGTGCCAGCAGCGGGAGGGACTTGGGACTGGCGACTACGCAGTATTTT
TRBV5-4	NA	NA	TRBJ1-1	CASSFFGFPEAFF	TGTGCCAGCAGCTTTTTTGGGTTTCCTGAGGCTTTCTTT
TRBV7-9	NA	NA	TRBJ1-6	CASSLSAGFSPLHF	TGTGCCAGCAGCTTATCGGCAGGGTTTTCACCCCTCCACTTT
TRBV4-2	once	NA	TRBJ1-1	CASSQAVQGPTEAFF	TGTGCCAGCAGCCAGGCCGTCCAGGGGCCAACTGAAGCTTTCTTT
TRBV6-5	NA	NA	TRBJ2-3	CASSYPDGGSDTQYF	TGTGCCAGCAGTTACCCGGATGGGGGTTCCGATACGCAGTATTTT
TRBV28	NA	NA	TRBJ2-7	CASSPATERSYEQYF	TGTGCCAGCAGTCCCGCGACGGAGCGCTCCTACGAGCAGTACTTC
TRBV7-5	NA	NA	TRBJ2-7	CASSLASGSYEQYF	TGTGCCAGCAGCTTAGCTTCGGGTTCCTACGAGCAGTACTTC
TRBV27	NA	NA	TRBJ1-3	CASSLSGREGNTIYF	TGTGCCAGCAGTTTATCGGGCAGGGAAGGAAACACCATATATTTT
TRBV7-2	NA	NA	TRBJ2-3	CASSPQARTDTQYF	TGTGCCAGCAGCCCCCAGGCACGCACAGATACGCAGTATTTT
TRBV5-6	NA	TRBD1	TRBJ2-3	CASRPGTGWADTQYF	TGTGCCAGCAGGCCCGGGACAGGGTGGGCAGATACGCAGTATTTT
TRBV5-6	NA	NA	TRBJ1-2	CASSLDPGRKDYGYTF	TGTGCCAGCAGCCTAGACCCAGGCAGGAAGGACTATGGCTACACCTTC
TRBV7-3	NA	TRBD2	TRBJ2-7	CASSLGRGSYEQYF	TGTGCCAGCAGCTTGGGGCGGGGGTCGTACGAGCAGTACTTC
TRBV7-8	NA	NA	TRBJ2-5	CASSLVSNQETQYF	TGTGCCAGCAGCTTAGTGTCCAACCAAGAGACCCAGTACTTC
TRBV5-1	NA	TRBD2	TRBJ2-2	CASSLAGGAPGELFF	TGCGCCAGCAGCTTGGCCGGGGGGGCCCCCGGGGAGCTGTTTTTT
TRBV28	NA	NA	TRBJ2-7	CASRRPGASYEQYF	TGTGCCAGCCGAAGGCCGGGGGCCTCCTACGAGCAGTACTTC
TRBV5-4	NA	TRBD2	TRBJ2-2	CASSLGWGTGGGNTGELFF	TGTGCCAGCAGCTTGGGTTGGGGTACGGGAGGAGGGAACACCGGGGAGCTGTTTTTT
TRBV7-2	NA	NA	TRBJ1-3	CASSQETRVSGNTIYF	TGTGCCAGCAGCCAAGAGACCAGGGTCTCTGGAAACACCATATATTTT
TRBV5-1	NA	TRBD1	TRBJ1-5	CASSPLGQGWEPQHF	TGCGCCAGCAGTCCCCTGGGACAGGGTTGGGAGCCCCAGCATTTT
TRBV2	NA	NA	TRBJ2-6	CASSTEPSGANVLTF	TGTGCCAGCAGCACAGAGCCCTCTGGGGCCAACGTCCTGACTTTC
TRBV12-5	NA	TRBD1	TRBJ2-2	CASGSGQDTGELFF	TGTGCTAGTGGTTCGGGACAGGACACCGGGGAGCTGTTTTTT
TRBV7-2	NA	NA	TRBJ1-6	CASSSELGSPLHF	TGTGCCAGCAGCTCTGAATTGGGTTCACCCCTCCACTTT